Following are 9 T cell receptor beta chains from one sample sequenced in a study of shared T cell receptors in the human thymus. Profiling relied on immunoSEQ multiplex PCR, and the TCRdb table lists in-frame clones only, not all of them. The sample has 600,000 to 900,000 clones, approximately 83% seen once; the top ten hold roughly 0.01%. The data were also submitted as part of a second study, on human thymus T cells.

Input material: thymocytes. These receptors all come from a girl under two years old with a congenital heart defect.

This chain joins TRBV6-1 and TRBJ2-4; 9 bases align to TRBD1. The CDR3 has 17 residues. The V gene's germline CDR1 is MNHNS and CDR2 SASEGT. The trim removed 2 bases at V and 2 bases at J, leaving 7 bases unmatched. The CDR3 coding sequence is TGTGCCAGCAGTGAAAGGGACAGGGTAATGCCCAAAAACATTCAGTACTTC. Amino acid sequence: CASSERDRVMPKNIQYF.

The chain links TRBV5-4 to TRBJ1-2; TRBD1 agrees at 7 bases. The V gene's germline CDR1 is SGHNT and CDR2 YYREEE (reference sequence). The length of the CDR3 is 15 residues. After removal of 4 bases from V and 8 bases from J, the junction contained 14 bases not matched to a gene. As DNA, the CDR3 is TGTGCCAGCAGCGTTCGCCTACCCAAACAGGGGGGCTACACCTTC. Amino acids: CASSVRLPKQGGYTF. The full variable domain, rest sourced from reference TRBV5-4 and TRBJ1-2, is ETGVTQSPTHLIKTRGQQVTLRCSSQSGHNTVSWYQQALGQGPQFIFQYYREEENGRGNFPPRFSGLQFPNYSSELNVNALELDDSALYLCASSVRLPKQGGYTFGSGTRLTVV.

CDR3 nucleotides: TGTGCCAGTAGTAGAAAGGAGGGACAGGGAAATCAGAGGAACACCTTC. Residues: CASSRKEGQGNQRNTF. This chain links TRBV19 with TRBJ1-2, with 9 nucleotides matching TRBD1. This CDR3 has 16 amino acids. The germline V gene encodes CDR1 LNHDA and CDR2 SQIVND (reference sequence). The V and J ends lost 4 bases and 12 bases, in that order; junction bases with no gene match: 18.

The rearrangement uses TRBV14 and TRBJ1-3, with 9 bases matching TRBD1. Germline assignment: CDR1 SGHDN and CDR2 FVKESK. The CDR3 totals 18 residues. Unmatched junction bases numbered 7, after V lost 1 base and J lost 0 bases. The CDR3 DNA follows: TGTGCCAGCAGCCAAGTTAAAGGACAGGGGAACTCTGGAAACACCATATATTTT. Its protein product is CASSQVKGQGNSGNTIYF.

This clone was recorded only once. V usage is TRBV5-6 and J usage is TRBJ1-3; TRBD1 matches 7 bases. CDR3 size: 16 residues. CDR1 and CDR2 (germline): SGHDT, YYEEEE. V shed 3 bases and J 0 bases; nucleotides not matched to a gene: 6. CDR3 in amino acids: CASSSDRSYSGNTIYF. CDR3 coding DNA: TGTGCCAGCAGCTCGGACAGGTCCTACTCTGGAAACACCATATATTTT.

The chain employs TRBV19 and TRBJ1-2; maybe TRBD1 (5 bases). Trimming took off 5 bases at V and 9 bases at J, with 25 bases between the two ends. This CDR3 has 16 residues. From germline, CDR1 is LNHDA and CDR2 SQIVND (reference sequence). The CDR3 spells CASSGYRRQTSISYTF. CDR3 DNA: TGTGCCAGTAGTGGCTACAGGAGACAAACTTCCATTAGCTACACCTTC.

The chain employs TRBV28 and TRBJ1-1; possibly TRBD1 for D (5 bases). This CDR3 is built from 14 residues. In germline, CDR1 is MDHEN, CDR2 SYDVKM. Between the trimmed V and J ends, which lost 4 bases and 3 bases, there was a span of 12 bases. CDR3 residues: CASSSGSTDTEAFF. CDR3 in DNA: TGTGCCAGCAGTTCAGGGTCGACGGACACTGAAGCTTTCTTT.

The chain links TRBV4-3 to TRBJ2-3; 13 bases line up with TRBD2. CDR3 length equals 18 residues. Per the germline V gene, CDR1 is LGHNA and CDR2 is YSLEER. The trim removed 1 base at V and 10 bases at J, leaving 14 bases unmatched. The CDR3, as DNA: TGCGCCAGCAGCCAAGCTCCAGGGACTAGCGGGGACCGTACTTCGCAGTATTTT. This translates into CASSQAPGTSGDRTSQYF.

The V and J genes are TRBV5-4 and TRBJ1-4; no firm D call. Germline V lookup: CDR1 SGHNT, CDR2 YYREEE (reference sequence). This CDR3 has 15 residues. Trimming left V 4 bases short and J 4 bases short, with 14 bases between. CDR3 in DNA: TGTGCCAGCAGCATTGGCACTAGCTTTAATGAAAAACTGTTTTTT. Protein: CASSIGTSFNEKLFF.